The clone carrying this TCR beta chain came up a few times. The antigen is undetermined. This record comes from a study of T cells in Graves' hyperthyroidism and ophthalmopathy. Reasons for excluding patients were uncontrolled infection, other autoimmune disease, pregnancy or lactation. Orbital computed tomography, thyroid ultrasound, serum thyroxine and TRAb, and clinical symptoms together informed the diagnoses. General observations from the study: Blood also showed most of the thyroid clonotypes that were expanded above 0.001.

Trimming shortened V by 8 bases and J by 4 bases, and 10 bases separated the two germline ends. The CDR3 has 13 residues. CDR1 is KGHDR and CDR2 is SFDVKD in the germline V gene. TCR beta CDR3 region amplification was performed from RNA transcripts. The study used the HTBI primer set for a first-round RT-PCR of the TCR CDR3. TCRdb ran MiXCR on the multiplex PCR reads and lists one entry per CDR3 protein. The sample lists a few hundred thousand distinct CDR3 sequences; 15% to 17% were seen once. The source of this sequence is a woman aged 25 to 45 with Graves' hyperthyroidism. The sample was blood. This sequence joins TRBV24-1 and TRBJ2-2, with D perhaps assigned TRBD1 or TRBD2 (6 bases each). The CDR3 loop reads CATNGGGTGELFF. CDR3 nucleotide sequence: TGTGCCACCAACGGAGGGGGCACCGGGGAGCTGTTTTTT.